This T cell receptor beta chain came from a study of OX40 agonist ivuxolimab in advanced cancers. General study results and limits: CD8+ T cells averaged more expanded clones than CD4+.

With baseline, cycle 4 day 1, and cycle 7 day 1 as timepoints, blood was sampled. The data were produced by immunoSEQ multiplex PCR, yet TCRdb's version contains in-frame clones alone and is incomplete. The table has tens of thousands of clones, approximately 89% seen once; the top ten hold more than 0.85%. A note on this clone: Antigen: not known.

This CDR3 contains 14 residues. CDR1 is SGHRS and CDR2 is YFSETQ in the germline V gene. The V and J ends lost 0 bases and 3 bases respectively, with 6 bases between them. The sample in question was CD4+ or CD8+ T cells sorted from blood, obtained in a trial of the OX40 agonist ivuxolimab. The receptor's source is an adult with an advanced solid tumor such as melanoma, head and neck, liver or kidney cancer. The rearrangement links TRBV5-1 to TRBJ2-2; no definite D call. CDR3 coding DNA: TGCGCCAGCAGCTTGGTGATAGACACCGGGGAGCTGTTTTTT. This translates into CASSLVIDTGELFF.